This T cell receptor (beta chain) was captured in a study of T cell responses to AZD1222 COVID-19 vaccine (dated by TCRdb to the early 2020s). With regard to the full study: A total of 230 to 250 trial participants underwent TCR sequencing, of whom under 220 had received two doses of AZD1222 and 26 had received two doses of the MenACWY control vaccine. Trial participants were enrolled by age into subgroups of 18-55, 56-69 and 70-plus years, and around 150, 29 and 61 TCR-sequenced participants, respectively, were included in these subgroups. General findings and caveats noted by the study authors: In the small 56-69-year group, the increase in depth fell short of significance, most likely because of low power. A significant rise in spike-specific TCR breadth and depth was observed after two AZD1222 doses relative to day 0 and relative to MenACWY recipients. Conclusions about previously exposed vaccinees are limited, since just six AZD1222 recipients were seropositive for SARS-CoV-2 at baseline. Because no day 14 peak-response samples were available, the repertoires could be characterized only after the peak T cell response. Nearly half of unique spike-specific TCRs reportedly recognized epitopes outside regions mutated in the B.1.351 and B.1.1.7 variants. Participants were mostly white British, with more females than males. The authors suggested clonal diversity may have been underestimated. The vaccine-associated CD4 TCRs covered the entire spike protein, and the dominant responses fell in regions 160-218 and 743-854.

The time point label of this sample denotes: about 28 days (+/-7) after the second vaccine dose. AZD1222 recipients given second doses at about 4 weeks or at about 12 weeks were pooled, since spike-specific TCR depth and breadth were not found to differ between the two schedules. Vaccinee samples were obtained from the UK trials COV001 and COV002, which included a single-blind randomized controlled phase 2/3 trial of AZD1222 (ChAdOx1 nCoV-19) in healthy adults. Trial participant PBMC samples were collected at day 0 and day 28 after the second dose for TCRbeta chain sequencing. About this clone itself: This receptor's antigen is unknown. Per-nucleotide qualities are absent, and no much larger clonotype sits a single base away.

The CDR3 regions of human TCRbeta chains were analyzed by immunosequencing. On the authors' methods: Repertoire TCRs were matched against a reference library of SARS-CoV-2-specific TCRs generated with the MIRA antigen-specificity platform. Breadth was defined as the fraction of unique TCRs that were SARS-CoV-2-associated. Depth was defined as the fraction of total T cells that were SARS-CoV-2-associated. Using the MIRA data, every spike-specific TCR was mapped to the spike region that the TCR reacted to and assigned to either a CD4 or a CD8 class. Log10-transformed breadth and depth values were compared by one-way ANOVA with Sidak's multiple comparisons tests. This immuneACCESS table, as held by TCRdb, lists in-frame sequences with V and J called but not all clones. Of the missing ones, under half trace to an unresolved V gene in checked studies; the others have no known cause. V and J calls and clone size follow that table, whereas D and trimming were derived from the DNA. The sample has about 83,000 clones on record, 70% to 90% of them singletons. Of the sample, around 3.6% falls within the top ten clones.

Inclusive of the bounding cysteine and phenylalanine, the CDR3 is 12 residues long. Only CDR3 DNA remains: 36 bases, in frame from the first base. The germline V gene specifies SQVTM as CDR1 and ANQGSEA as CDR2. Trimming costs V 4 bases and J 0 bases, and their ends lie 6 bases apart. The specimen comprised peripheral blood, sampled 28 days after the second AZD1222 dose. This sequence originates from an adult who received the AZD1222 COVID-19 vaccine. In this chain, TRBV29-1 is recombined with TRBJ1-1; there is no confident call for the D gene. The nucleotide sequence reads TGCAGCGTTGTAGAGATGAACACTGAAGCTTTCTTT. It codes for CSVVEMNTEAFF.